This TCR beta chain was captured in a study of T-cell memory formation after mild COVID-19. Study as a whole: There were largely donor-specific TCR clusters. Points from the study as a whole: Researchers found some responding clones in pre-infection memory, a sign that cross-reactive memory joined. Whether day 37 second-wave clones are SARS-CoV-2-specific was not confirmed.

This CDR3 contains 16 residues. V shed 5 bases, J shed 1 base, and the junction held 7 bases outside the gene matches. CDR1 and CDR2 from the germline V gene are SEHNR and FQNEAQ (reference sequence). This clonotype was detected a few times. The antigen remains undetermined. TCR alpha and TCR beta cDNA libraries carrying sample barcodes and UMIs came from 5'RACE with constant-segment primers. Using its own MiXCR run on the 5' RACE reads, TCRdb lists one record per CDR3 protein. The sample shows 400,000 or so distinct CDR3 sequences, around 18% of them seen only once. The chain recombines TRBV7-9 with TRBJ2-5; 10 bases agree with TRBD2. The sequencing input was PBMCs or a T cell subset sorted from them (not recorded which). The TCR was taken from an adult woman who had mild COVID-19 (a few samples of this study predate the infection). Cell type and time point are not known. This chain's CDR3 is CASSPLLAGVQETQYF. CDR3 nucleotides: TGTGCCAGCAGCCCCCTTCTAGCGGGGGTCCAAGAGACCCAGTACTTC.